The TCR beta chain under discussion was sequenced for a study of human T cells and chemical hapten exposure. Study information: Read at 6 days, the patch tests placed 0.01% DPC on the upper back.

A single record per CDR3 protein comes from TCRdb applying MiXCR to the RACE reads. The table records approximately 260,000 distinct CDR3 sequences, approximately 8.6% of them present only once. This CDR3 has 15 residues. Trimming left V 2 bases short and J 5 bases short, with 15 bases between. Germline assignment: CDR1 SGHVS and CDR2 FQNEAQ. This clonotype was seen only a few times. Time point specified: pre-sensitization, week 0. As for treatment: therapeutic diphenylcyclopropenone sensitization with weekly scalp DPC. Total RNA was extracted from unfractionated whole blood. The sequenced sample was whole blood, obtained in connection with sensitization to the hapten diphenylcyclopropenone (DPC). The sequence was collected from a woman between 40 and 55 years old with alopecia areata. Some clones in this sample may be carry-over from other donors' samples. The genes are TRBV7-8 and TRBJ1-1; D is possibly TRBD1 (6 bases). CDR3 in amino acids: CASSLLQGLNTEAFF. CDR3 bases: TGTGCCAGCAGCTTACTTCAGGGGCTTAATACTGAAGCTTTCTTT.